What follows are 32 T cell receptor beta chains derived from one specimen sequenced in a study of blood T cell dynamics during melanoma immunotherapy. As to time point: pre-treatment baseline. The protocol was immunoSEQ multiplex PCR, while the TCRdb copy is restricted to in-frame clones and leaves out a portion. Of about 10,000 clones listed, less than 85% are singletons. The material was blood, obtained from a patient treated with checkpoint blockade. These receptor sequences come from a human donor with melanoma.

In DNA form, the CDR3 reads TGTGCCAGCAGCTTAGTCGCCCCGGGTACGCAGTATTTT. Translation: CASSLVAPGTQYF. The rearrangement uses TRBV7-2 and TRBJ2-3; D unresolved. CDR1 and CDR2 (germline): SGHTA, FQGNSA. Trimming took off 1 base at V and 8 bases at J, with 10 bases between the two ends. The CDR3 totals 13 residues.

The chain recombines TRBV28 with TRBJ1-1; D is undetermined. V was cut by 5 bases and J by 6 bases, with 10 bases left in between. This CDR3 comprises 12 residues. Per germline, CDR1 MDHEN and CDR2 SYDVKM. CDR3 amino acids: CASSPTHAEAFF. The CDR3 DNA reads as TGTGCCAGCAGTCCCACACACGCTGAAGCTTTCTTT.

The V gene is TRBV4-2, the J gene TRBJ2-6; D unclear. The CDR3 has 16 residues. Trimming took off 3 bases at V and 6 bases at J, with 15 bases between the two ends. Germline V CDR1 and CDR2: LGHNA, YNFKEQ. The chain's CDR3 is CASSHLGPPAANVLTF. In DNA form, the CDR3 reads TGTGCCAGCAGCCACCTCGGACCTCCGGCGGCCAACGTCCTGACTTTC.

Worth noting for this clone: Since a much larger clone is just one base distant, this may be a read error. J is TRBJ2-5 and V is TRBV5-6; D possibly uses TRBD1 or TRBD2 (5 bases each). The CDR3 spans 15 residues. Germline V gives CDR1 SGHDT, CDR2 YYEEEE. CDR3 loop: CASSFPGPTSYEQHF. The CDR3 DNA reads as TGTGCCAGCAGCTTCCCGGGACCCACGTCCTACGAGCAGCACTTC.

The gene calls are TRBV28 and TRBJ2-5; TRBD2 matches at 8 bases. With V trimmed by 4 bases and J by 4 bases, 5 bases remained unmatched. The germline gives CDR1 MDHEN, CDR2 SYDVKM. The CDR3 is 14 residues long. The CDR3 DNA is TGTGCCAGCAGTTGGGGTGCGGGGGGAGAGACCCAGTACTTC. Translated: CASSWGAGGETQYF.

The chain joins TRBV27 to TRBJ2-5; weak D call: TRBD2 (5 bases). Germline V gene lookup returns CDR1 MNHEY and CDR2 SMNVEV (reference sequence). V dropped 6 bases and J dropped 1 base, with 21 bases sitting between them. The CDR3 loop spans 17 amino acids. The CDR3 reads CASSPPRGGSGQETQYF. CDR3 in DNA: TGTGCCAGCAGCCCCCCCCGAGGAGGCAGCGGCCAAGAGACCCAGTACTTC.

The rearrangement links TRBV6-5 to TRBJ2-7; TRBD1 is a possible D gene (6 bases). Trimming cost V 9 bases and J 3 bases, with 12 bases left between them. Germline values: CDR1 MNHEY, CDR2 SVGAGI. This CDR3 contains 12 residues. The CDR3 loop is CASRTANYEQYF. CDR3 sequence (DNA): TGTGCCAGTAGGACAGCAAACTACGAGCAGTACTTC.

A note on this clone: The junction and the germline gene differ at one end; a read error may be behind it. V is TRBV5-1 and J is TRBJ1-2, with D possibly matching TRBD1 (6 bases). The CDR3 sequence is 11 residues long. CDR1 is SGHRS, CDR2 YFSETQ, per germline. This chain's CDR3 is CASRLDSGYTF. The CDR3 DNA sequence: TGCGCCAGCAGATTGGACAGCGGCTACACCTTC. Full variable domain (missing parts from reference TRBV5-1 and TRBJ1-2): KAGVTQTPRYLIKTRGQQVTLSCSPISGHRSVSWYQQTPGQGLQFLFEYFSETQRNKGNFPGRFSGRQFSNSRSEMNVSTLELGDSALYLCASRLDSGYTFGSGTRLTVV.

The gene calls are TRBV21-1 and TRBJ2-3; the tabulated D call, TRBD1, remains unverified against the DNA. TRBV21-1 represents a pseudogene. The CDR3 covers 19 residues. The CDR3 region has the DNA TGTGCCAGCAGCAAAGGGATGGGGACAGGGAATCATAGCACAGATACGCAGTATTTT. Translated: CASSKGMGTGNHSTDTQYF.

V is TRBV6-5 and J is TRBJ2-7; a weak D match, TRBD2 (6 bases). V lost 5 bases and J lost 2, with 10 bases in between. The CDR3 consists of 13 residues. CDR1 is MNHEY and CDR2 is SVGAGI in the germline V gene. Written as DNA, the CDR3 is TGTGCCAGCAGTCCTCCGGGGGCCTACGAGCAGTACTTC. The encoded protein is CASSPPGAYEQYF.

V and J are TRBV11-1 and TRBJ1-3; 7 bases match TRBD1. With 9 bases clipped from V and 0 bases from J, the junction kept 5 bases outside the gene matches. This CDR3 contains 14 residues. CDR1 and CDR2 from the germline V gene are SGHAT and FQDESV (reference sequence). Here the CDR3 DNA reads TGTGCCAGTACAGGGGACTTCTCTGGAAACACCATATATTTT. Encoded protein: CASTGDFSGNTIYF.

V usage is TRBV18 and J usage is TRBJ2-5; D is undetermined. Germline CDR1 and CDR2: KGHSH and LQKENI. The CDR3 has 14 amino acids. Between the trimmed V and J ends, which lost 0 bases and 5 bases, there was a span of 10 bases. This CDR3 reads CASSPPSLGETQYF. The CDR3 DNA follows: TGTGCCAGCTCACCACCTTCGCTCGGCGAGACCCAGTACTTC.

This chain connects TRBV7-3 to TRBJ1-2; D might be TRBD1 (5 bases). The CDR3 consists of 13 residues. CDR1 SGHTA and CDR2 FQGTGA come from the germline V gene. Trimming took off 2 bases at V and 7 bases at J, with 11 bases between the two ends. CDR3 in amino acids: CASSLLGAGGYTF. Here the CDR3 DNA reads TGTGCCAGCAGCTTACTCGGGGCGGGTGGCTACACCTTC.

The rearrangement links TRBV7-6 to TRBJ2-5; TRBD1 might be the D (6 bases). With 2 bases removed from V and 6 bases from J, the gap between germline ends came to 7 bases. Germline CDR1 is SGHVS and CDR2 is FNYEAQ. The CDR3 runs 12 residues. The CDR3 region has the DNA TGTGCCAGCAGCTTAACAGGGAAGACCCAGTACTTC. It codes for CASSLTGKTQYF.

The chain links TRBV18 to TRBJ2-7; possibly TRBD1 for D (6 bases). The CDR3 contains 14 residues. Germline CDR1 is KGHSH and CDR2 is LQKENI. The V end lost 3 bases, the J end lost 2 bases, and 11 bases lay between the germline ends. CDR3 residues: CASSPVQGPYEQYV. CDR3 sequence (DNA): TGTGCCAGCTCACCGGTCCAGGGGCCCTACGAGCAGTACGTC.

The chain has TRBV5-1 and TRBJ2-3; D is possibly TRBD1 (5 bases). The V and J ends lost 0 bases and 6 bases respectively, with 8 bases between them. This CDR3 contains 13 residues. The germline CDR1 and CDR2 sequences are SGHRS and YFSETQ. This CDR3 is CASSLGQRDTQYF. The CDR3 DNA follows: TGCGCCAGCAGCTTGGGACAGAGGGATACGCAGTATTTT. The full variable domain, completed using reference TRBV5-1 and TRBJ2-3, is KAGVTQTPRYLIKTRGQQVTLSCSPISGHRSVSWYQQTPGQGLQFLFEYFSETQRNKGNFPGRFSGRQFSNSRSEMNVSTLELGDSALYLCASSLGQRDTQYFGPGTRLTVL.

This clone has a single count. The rearrangement links TRBV18 to TRBJ2-7; 12 bases agree with TRBD1. V lost 6 bases, J lost 5 bases, and 11 bases stayed unmatched. Looked up from germline, CDR1 is KGHSH and CDR2 is LQKENI. CDR3 size: 16 residues. The CDR3 reads CASSLLPGQGAHEQYF. CDR3 DNA sequence: TGTGCCAGCTCCCTTCTCCCGGGACAGGGGGCCCACGAGCAGTACTTC.

V and J are TRBV6-1 and TRBJ2-1; possibly TRBD1 or TRBD2 for D (6 bases each). Trimming took off 4 bases at V and 9 bases at J, with 19 bases between the two ends. CDR1 is MNHNS and CDR2 is SASEGT in the germline V gene. CDR3 length equals 15 residues. The DNA for the CDR3 is TGTGCCAGCAGTGTAGCGGCCCAGGGGTCCGGTGAGCAGTTCTTC. Translated: CASSVAAQGSGEQFF.

The CDR3 here is CASSQGSLGGREQYF. CDR3 nucleotides: TGCGCCAGCAGCCAAGGATCTCTAGGGGGTCGCGAGCAGTACTTC. The chain joins TRBV4-1 to TRBJ2-7, with D possibly being TRBD1 (6 bases). The CDR3 is 15 amino acids. Germline loops: CDR1 MGHRA, CDR2 YSYEKL. Trimming left V 1 base short and J 6 bases short, with 16 bases between.

The chain combines TRBV5-1 with TRBJ2-3; 8 bases map to TRBD2. J gave up 3 bases and V 5 bases, and 11 bases lay outside the gene matches. The CDR3 contains 16 residues. Per germline, CDR1 SGHRS and CDR2 YFSETQ. The CDR3 nucleotides read TGCGCCAGCAGACCACTAGCGGAGTGGAGGACAGATACGCAGTATTTT. Protein: CASRPLAEWRTDTQYF.

The genes are TRBV4-2 and TRBJ1-4, with D perhaps TRBD1 (5 bases). This CDR3 has 16 amino acids. V was trimmed by 5 bases and J by 7 bases, leaving 20 bases between them. In germline, CDR1 is LGHNA, CDR2 YNFKEQ. The CDR3 loop is CASSYASGAGSEKLFF. The CDR3 DNA reads TGTGCCAGCAGCTATGCAAGTGGGGCAGGGTCTGAAAAACTGTTTTTT.

V gene TRBV4-1 combines with J gene TRBJ1-4; perhaps TRBD1 as D (5 bases). Between the trimmed V and J ends, which lost 0 bases and 4 bases, there was a span of 9 bases. The CDR3 runs to 15 residues. Germline assignment: CDR1 MGHRA and CDR2 YSYEKL. The CDR3 nucleotides are TGCGCCAGCAGCCAAGAGGGGCGGATTAATGAAAAACTGTTTTTT. It yields the protein CASSQEGRINEKLFF.

The chain links TRBV19 to TRBJ2-2; 8 bases fit TRBD1. V lost 0 bases, J lost 6 bases, and 0 bases stayed unmatched. Germline CDR1 is LNHDA and CDR2 is SQIVND (reference sequence). This CDR3 is built from 14 residues. CDR3 in amino acids: CASSIDRGPGELFF. The CDR3 nucleotides are TGTGCCAGTAGTATAGACAGGGGGCCCGGGGAGCTGTTTTTT.

The chain joins TRBV11-2 to TRBJ1-6; D uncertain. This CDR3 contains 16 residues. Trimming cost V 2 bases and J 1 base, with 9 bases left between them. Germline loops: CDR1 SGHAT, CDR2 FQNNGV. The CDR3 protein is CASSLTGESYNSPLHF. The CDR3 coding sequence is TGTGCCAGCAGCTTAACCGGAGAGTCCTATAATTCACCCCTCCACTTT.

The CDR3 sequence is CASSFGDSTSGNTIYF. The DNA of the CDR3 is TGCGCCAGCAGCTTTGGGGACAGCACCTCTGGAAACACCATATATTTT. The chain combines TRBV5-1 with TRBJ1-3; TRBD1 matches at 7 bases. J was trimmed by 0 bases and V by 2 bases; bases with no gene match: 5. Germline V gene lookup returns CDR1 SGHRS and CDR2 YFSETQ. This CDR3 is built from 16 residues.

This clone was found a few times. The chain joins TRBV2 to TRBJ2-7; 9 nucleotides match TRBD2. This CDR3 region has 15 residues. Trimming at V came to 5 bases and at J to 4 bases, leaving 9 bases not matched to a gene. Germline CDR1 SNHLY, CDR2 FYNNEI. The CDR3 DNA sequence: TGTGCCAGCAGTTATGGGGCGGGAGGGCTATACGAGCAGTACTTC. Its translation is CASSYGAGGLYEQYF. Filled out from reference TRBV2 and TRBJ2-7, the complete variable domain reads EPEVTQTPSHQVTQMGQEVILRCVPISNHLYFYWYRQILGQKVEFLVSFYNNEISEKSEIFDDQFSVERPDGSNFTLKIRSTKLEDSAMYFCASSYGAGGLYEQYFGPGTRLTVT.

Only a few counts were recorded for this clone. This sequence joins TRBV7-9 and TRBJ1-2; D gene ambiguous. V was shortened by 7 bases and J by 4 bases, with 10 bases between the two germline ends. CDR3 size: 12 residues. The germline V gene encodes CDR1 SEHNR and CDR2 FQNEAQ (reference sequence). CDR3 sequence (DNA): TGTGCCAGCACCCCGCGGGGCTATGGCTACACCTTC. This translates into CASTPRGYGYTF.

The chain combines TRBV19 with TRBJ1-2; a weak D match, TRBD1 (6 bases). The V end lost 8 bases, the J end lost 4 bases, and 20 bases lay between the germline ends. Germline V CDR1 and CDR2: LNHDA, SQIVND (reference sequence). This CDR3 spans 15 amino acids. CDR3 DNA sequence: TGTGCCAGTCGACTAGGTGGAGGACAGTCCTATGGCTACACCTTC. It encodes CASRLGGGQSYGYTF.

By share of the sample, this clone is large. V usage is TRBV10-3 and J usage is TRBJ1-1; D not resolved. Deletions cut 5 bases from V and 0 bases from J, with 4 bases between. CDR1 ENHRY and CDR2 SYGVKD come from the germline V gene. The CDR3 has 12 residues. The CDR3 nucleotides are TGTGCCATCAGTACCCTGAACACTGAAGCTTTCTTT. Translating gives CAISTLNTEAFF.

The rearrangement uses TRBV9 and TRBJ1-3, with TRBD1 matching over 9 bases. The CDR3 contains 16 residues. Trimming cost V 3 bases and J 0 bases; bases outside gene matches: 4. The germline V gene has CDR1 SGDLS and CDR2 YYNGEE. CDR3 sequence: CASSAETGGSGNTIYF. DNA of the CDR3: TGTGCCAGCAGCGCTGAGACAGGGGGCTCTGGAAACACCATATATTTT.

J is TRBJ2-7 and V is TRBV18; D unclear. In germline, CDR1 is KGHSH, CDR2 LQKENI. Trimming stripped 3 bases from V and 0 bases from J, with 18 bases between. The CDR3 is 17 residues long. Here the CDR3 reads CASSPDILAPSSYEQYF. The CDR3 nucleotides are TGTGCCAGCTCACCCGATATTTTAGCCCCTAGCTCCTACGAGCAGTACTTC.

This clone was observed a few times. The rearrangement joins TRBV11-3 to TRBJ1-2, with 7 bases aligning to TRBD1. Germline assignment: CDR1 SGHNT and CDR2 YENEEA. The CDR3 totals 14 residues. The V segment lost 5 bases and the J segment 6 bases; nucleotides outside the gene matches: 9. For the CDR3, the DNA is TGTGCCAGCAGCACTTCCCTAGGGGGCGATGGCTACACCTTC. Protein product: CASSTSLGGDGYTF.